Following are 29 T cell receptor beta chains from one sample sequenced in a study of identical twins. Each CDR3 protein is one row after TCRdb ran MiXCR on the 5' RACE reads. The sample lists about 240,000 distinct CDR3 sequences, about 10% occurring once. Sequenced: memory T cells sorted from blood. These receptors came from a man aged 50-59 years in good health.

This clonotype appeared many times. This chain uses TRBV20-1 with TRBJ2-3; possible D gene TRBD1, 6 bases. Germline CDR1 is DFQATT and CDR2 is SNEGSKA (reference sequence). This CDR3 spans 12 amino acids. V lost 3 bases and J 5 bases, leaving 9 bases between the germline ends. For the CDR3, the DNA is TGCAGTGCTAGTTCAGGGGTAGATACGCAGTATTTT. Encoded protein: CSASSGVDTQYF.

This clonotype was observed a few times. The genes are TRBV7-2 and TRBJ2-1; D possibly corresponds to TRBD2 (5 bases). V gave up 4 bases and J gave up 6 bases, with 19 bases separating them. Germline CDR1 and CDR2: SGHTA and FQGNSA. The CDR3 is 16 residues long. CDR3 in DNA: TGTGCCAGCAGCTCTTTCCGGAGGCTAGCATCCAATGAGCAGTTCTTC. This gives the protein CASSSFRRLASNEQFF.

Comment on this clonotype: A clone one base away is much larger, so this may be a read error. The rearrangement links TRBV20-1 to TRBJ2-1; 8 nucleotides match TRBD1. The CDR3 runs 15 residues. Germline CDR1 DFQATT, CDR2 SNEGSKA (reference sequence). The DNA of the CDR3 is TGCAGTGCTCCGGGACAGGTATTCTCCTCCAATGAGCAGTTCTTC. This encodes CSAPGQVFSSNEQFF.

This clonotype was picked up many times. This chain joins TRBV12-3 or TRBV12-4 and TRBJ1-4; D possibly corresponds to TRBD1 (6 bases). Trimming removed 4 bases from V and 11 bases from J, with 14 bases in between. The length of the CDR3 is 13 residues. CDR3 sequence (DNA): TGTGCCAGCAGTTCATCCCCAGGGGTGAAACTGTTTTTT. It encodes CASSSSPGVKLFF.

In its sample, this clonotype was seen many times. J is TRBJ1-4 and V is TRBV12-3 or TRBV12-4, with D possibly TRBD1 on 6 matching bases. V was trimmed by 6 bases and J by 3 bases, leaving 14 bases between them. The CDR3 consists of 15 residues. CDR3 protein: CASSPTGGPNEKLFF. The CDR3 nucleotides read TGTGCCAGCAGCCCTACCGGGGGCCCTAATGAAAAACTGTTTTTT.

This clonotype was recorded a few times. A much larger clone lies one base from this, so it may be a read error. The chain has TRBV5-1 and TRBJ2-5; D gene unclear. The CDR3 runs to 13 residues. Germline values: CDR1 SGHRS, CDR2 YFSETQ. Here the CDR3 reads CASSFVPEETQSF. CDR3 coding DNA: TGCGCCAGCAGCTTTGTGCCAGAAGAGACCCAGTCCTTC.

V is TRBV7-9 and J is TRBJ2-7; 10 bases line up with TRBD1. Trimming at V came to 3 bases and at J to 3 bases, leaving 8 bases not matched to a gene. Germline V gene lookup returns CDR1 SEHNR and CDR2 FQNEAQ (reference sequence). This CDR3 region has 16 residues. Here the CDR3 DNA reads TGTGCCAGCAGCTTTGGTCCGGGACAGGGGCTCTACGAGCAGTACTTC. Its translation is CASSFGPGQGLYEQYF.

V and J are TRBV12-3 or TRBV12-4 and TRBJ2-7; 7 bases are a match to TRBD1. The CDR3 extends over 15 amino acids. V was pared by 3 bases and J by 3 bases, with 8 bases of the junction left unmatched. The CDR3 nucleotides are TGTGCCAGCAGTTTTACAGGGGCCCTTAGCTACGAGCAGTACTTC. Translation gives CASSFTGALSYEQYF.

The sample holds a few counts of this clonotype. The rearrangement joins TRBV7-9 to TRBJ1-2; 10 bases agree with TRBD1. Germline CDR1 SEHNR, CDR2 FQNEAQ (reference sequence). The V gene end was trimmed by 4 bases and the J gene end by 8 bases; junction bases not matched to a gene: 13. This CDR3 region has 16 residues. The CDR3 reads CASSSSGGQGRSGYTF. The CDR3, as DNA: TGTGCCAGCAGCTCATCAGGGGGACAGGGGAGGTCCGGCTACACCTTC.

This clonotype showed up many times. V gene TRBV10-3 combines with J gene TRBJ2-5; D gene unclear. There are 15 residues in the CDR3. V dropped 10 bases and J dropped 2 bases, with 20 bases sitting between them. Germline lookup yields CDR1 ENHRY and CDR2 SYGVKD. CDR3 nucleotides: TGTGCCACCCAAGACCGATCCCGGAATCAAGAGACCCAGTACTTC. Translation: CATQDRSRNQETQYF.

The chain links TRBV28 to TRBJ2-5, with TRBD2 matching 7 bases. CDR3 length: 14 amino acids. Germline lookup yields CDR1 MDHEN and CDR2 SYDVKM. V gave up 2 bases and J gave up 5 bases; unmatched junction bases: 5. The CDR3 sequence is CASSLLREAETQYF. Here the CDR3 DNA reads TGTGCCAGCAGTTTACTCCGGGAGGCGGAGACCCAGTACTTC.

This clonotype was picked up many times. The chain couples TRBV28 to TRBJ2-7; 12 bases fit TRBD1. V trimming: 7 bases; J trimming: 3 bases; junction bases outside the gene matches: 10. The CDR3 contains 16 residues. Germline V gene data show CDR1 as MDHEN and CDR2 as SYDVKM. The DNA of the CDR3 is TGTGCCAGCACTAAGGGGGACAGGGGGCTCAACTACGAGCAGTACTTC. It yields the protein CASTKGDRGLNYEQYF.

This clonotype was seen many times. This rearrangement joins TRBV28 to TRBJ2-3; D is possibly TRBD2 (6 bases). The CDR3 totals 17 residues. CDR1 MDHEN and CDR2 SYDVKM come from the germline V gene. The V end lost 3 bases, the J end lost 3 bases, and 19 bases lay between the germline ends. In DNA, the CDR3 is TGTGCCAGCAGTTTGCCCCGAGGCGGGGTGGGAACAGATACGCAGTATTTT. Amino acid sequence: CASSLPRGGVGTDTQYF.

This clonotype occurred many times. The chain has TRBV6-1 and TRBJ2-5; D possibly corresponds to TRBD1 (6 bases). Germline V lookup: CDR1 MNHNS, CDR2 SASEGT. Trimming removed 7 bases at V and 3 bases at J, with 12 bases between. The CDR3 is made up of 13 amino acids. CDR3 coding DNA: TGTGCCAGCACGGGCAGGGGCAAAGAGACCCAGTACTTC. This sequence encodes CASTGRGKETQYF.

In its sample, this clonotype was seen a few times. The genes are TRBV29-1 and TRBJ2-7, with 7 bases that match TRBD1. CDR3 length equals 14 residues. CDR1 is SQVTM, CDR2 ANQGSEA, per germline. V was pared by 7 bases and J by 7 bases, with 16 bases of the junction left unmatched. The CDR3 protein is CSGQLTGPGEEQYF. In nucleotides, the CDR3 is TGCAGCGGCCAGCTGACAGGGCCCGGAGAAGAGCAGTACTTC.

This clonotype was seen more than once but under ten times. The chain has TRBV11-2 and TRBJ2-1, with D tentatively TRBD2 (6 bases). From germline, CDR1 is SGHAT and CDR2 FQNNGV. This CDR3 has 13 residues. V shed 4 bases and J shed 11 bases, with 15 bases lying between them. The CDR3 DNA is TGTGCCAGCAGCTCCCGGGACTTTACAAAGCAGTTCTTC. Its protein product is CASSSRDFTKQFF. The full variable domain, its missing parts supplied by reference TRBV11-2 and TRBJ2-1, is EAGVAQSPRYKIIEKRQSVAFWCNPISGHATLYWYQQILGQGPKLLIQFQNNGVVDDSQLPKDRFSAERLKGVDSTLKIQPAKLEDSAVYLCASSSRDFTKQFFGPGTRLTVL.

This clonotype has a handful of counts. CDR3 sequence: CSARRSVYEQYF. In nucleotides, the CDR3 is TGCAGTGCTAGAAGGTCAGTCTACGAGCAGTACTTC. V usage is TRBV20-1 and J usage is TRBJ2-7, with unresolved D. There are 12 residues in the CDR3. Germline V lookup: CDR1 DFQATT, CDR2 SNEGSKA (reference sequence). The ends were cut back, 2 bases at V and 3 bases at J, with 8 bases in the middle.

This clonotype was seen repeatedly, ten times or more. The chain links TRBV5-1 to TRBJ2-1; 8 bases map to TRBD2. The CDR3 has 17 amino acids. Germline loops: CDR1 SGHRS, CDR2 YFSETQ. J gave up 5 bases and V 3 bases, and 13 bases lay outside the gene matches. In DNA form, the CDR3 reads TGCGCCAGCAGCTCGGACGAAGTAGCGGGACTTAACAATGAGCAGTTCTTC. Amino acids: CASSSDEVAGLNNEQFF.

The sample holds many counts of this clonotype. The CDR3 loop reads CASSLSGVGSYEQYF. The DNA for the CDR3 is TGTGCCAGCAGTTTAAGTGGGGTCGGGTCCTACGAGCAGTACTTC. The rearrangement joins TRBV12-3 or TRBV12-4 to TRBJ2-7; D not resolved. CDR3 length: 15 amino acids. V shed 2 bases and J shed 1 base, with 12 bases lying between them.

This clonotype was observed many times. This rearrangement joins TRBV29-1 to TRBJ2-2; no firm D call. The length of the CDR3 is 12 residues. The V end was cut by 4 bases, the J end by 1 base, with 4 bases between. CDR1 is SQVTM, CDR2 ANQGSEA, per germline. CDR3 coding DNA: TGCAGCGTTGGTCGGAACACCGGGGAGCTGTTTTTT. Encoded protein: CSVGRNTGELFF.

With respect to this clonotype: With a much larger clone just one base away, this may be a read error. The V call is TRBV6-2 or TRBV6-3, the J call TRBJ1-2, with 10 bases matching TRBD1. The V gene end was trimmed by 7 bases and the J gene end by 2 bases; junction bases not matched to a gene: 16. Germline V lookup: CDR1 MNHEY, CDR2 SVGEGT. This CDR3 is built from 18 residues. The CDR3 loop is CASNHPRLGQGKNYGYTF. The CDR3 region has the DNA TGTGCCAGCAACCACCCTCGACTGGGACAGGGGAAAAACTATGGCTACACCTTC.

This clonotype was picked up many times. The chain has TRBV11-2 and TRBJ2-1; possibly TRBD1 for D (6 bases). This CDR3 spans 15 amino acids. Germline V lookup: CDR1 SGHAT, CDR2 FQNNGV. V lost 4 bases and J lost 4, with 14 bases in between. The CDR3 region has the DNA TGTGCCAGCAGCTACAGGGCCACGGGGTACAATGAGCAGTTCTTC. As protein: CASSYRATGYNEQFF.

This rearrangement joins TRBV15 to TRBJ1-1; unclear D gene. Germline-derived CDR1 and CDR2 are LNHNV and YYDKDF (reference sequence). This CDR3 contains 15 residues. Trimming took off 4 bases at V and 5 bases at J, with 17 bases between the two ends. CDR3 residues: CATSNEILGVTEAFF. The CDR3 nucleotides are TGTGCCACCAGCAATGAAATACTCGGGGTAACTGAAGCTTTCTTT. Supplemented by reference TRBV15 and TRBJ1-1, the full variable domain reads DAMVIQNPRYQVTQFGKPVTLSCSQTLNHNVMYWYQQKSSQAPKLLFHYYDKDFNNEADTPDNFQSRRPNTSFCFLDIRSPGLGDTAMYLCATSNEILGVTEAFFGQGTRLTVV.

This clonotype occurred many times. The CDR3 region is CASTDSGRGNSPLHF. CDR3 sequence (DNA): TGTGCCAGTACCGATTCCGGGAGGGGAAATTCACCCCTCCACTTT. The rearrangement joins TRBV19 to TRBJ1-6, with a possible D match to TRBD1 (5 bases). Trimming stripped 7 bases from V and 7 bases from J, with 17 bases between. Germline V gene lookup returns CDR1 LNHDA and CDR2 SQIVND (reference sequence). CDR3 size: 15 residues. Full variable domain (remainder filled in from reference TRBV19 and TRBJ1-6): DGGITQSPKYLFRKEGQNVTLSCEQNLNHDAMYWYRQDPGQGLRLIYYSQIVNDFQKGDIAEGYSVSREKKESFPLTVTSAQKNPTAFYLCASTDSGRGNSPLHFGNGTRLTVT.

This clonotype has a count of ten or more. In DNA, the CDR3 is TGTGCCAGCAGAATCAGGGGGGGAGAGACCCAGTACTTC. It specifies CASRIRGGETQYF. V usage is TRBV28 and J usage is TRBJ2-5; TRBD1 or TRBD2 may be the D gene (7 bases each). V was trimmed by 6 bases and J by 4 bases, leaving 12 bases between them. CDR3 length equals 13 residues. Germline loops: CDR1 MDHEN, CDR2 SYDVKM.

This clonotype was found once. The CDR3 sequence: CASKYGPSGKNEQFF. In DNA, the CDR3 is TGTGCCAGCAAATACGGGCCTAGCGGGAAGAATGAGCAGTTCTTC. V is TRBV2 and J is TRBJ2-1, with 9 bases that match TRBD2. V gave up 7 bases and J gave up 7 bases; unmatched junction bases: 11. This CDR3 has 15 residues. Looked up from germline, CDR1 is SNHLY and CDR2 is FYNNEI.

This clonotype was recorded many times. V usage is TRBV5-4 and J usage is TRBJ2-7, with 12 bases identical to TRBD1. The germline V gene encodes CDR1 SGHNT and CDR2 YYREEE (reference sequence). The CDR3 length is 16 residues. The J segment lost 4 bases and the V segment lost 0 bases, leaving 5 bases of the junction unmatched. As DNA, the CDR3 is TGTGCCAGCAGCTTGGATTCGGGACAGGGGGCTTACGAGCAGTACTTC. Amino acid sequence: CASSLDSGQGAYEQYF.

The chain has TRBV7-2 and TRBJ2-7, with 8 bases fitting TRBD2. Germline CDR1 is SGHTA and CDR2 is FQGNSA. The CDR3 totals 17 residues. The J segment lost 2 bases and the V segment lost 5 bases, leaving 14 bases of the junction unmatched. In nucleotides, the CDR3 is TGTGCCAGCAGCATAATGTTAGCGGGGACACTTCCCTACGAGCAGTACTTC. This translates into CASSIMLAGTLPYEQYF.

This clonotype was observed at least ten times. The V gene is TRBV2, the J gene TRBJ2-3; D unresolved. The CDR3 has 13 amino acids. Deletions cut 11 bases from V and 4 bases from J, with 16 bases between. Germline V gene lookup returns CDR1 SNHLY and CDR2 FYNNEI. The CDR3 DNA follows: TGTGCCTGGTCCCTATCAGAGGCAGATACGCAGTATTTT. Translating gives CAWSLSEADTQYF.